The 6 T cell receptor beta chains in this list originate from one sample, sequenced in a study of T cells in Graves' hyperthyroidism and ophthalmopathy. Amplification yielded TCR beta CDR3 regions, with RNA transcripts as the source. Researchers ran a first-round RT-PCR on the TCR CDR3 using the HTBI primer set. TCRdb recomputed calls from the multiplex PCR reads with MiXCR, one row per CDR3 protein. The sample records 400,000 or so distinct CDR3 sequences, 12% to 15% being singletons. Input material: blood. The receptors originated from a woman aged 55-69 years with Graves' ophthalmopathy.

This clonotype was found many times. The gene calls are TRBV5-1 and TRBJ2-1; D ambiguous. The V and J ends lost 4 bases and 5 bases respectively, with 16 bases between them. The CDR3 spans 15 residues. CDR1 is SGHRS and CDR2 is YFSETQ in the germline V gene. CDR3 in amino acids: CASSPTVSVDNEQFF. CDR3 in DNA: TGCGCCAGCAGCCCTACGGTCTCCGTGGACAATGAGCAGTTCTTC.

This clonotype was detected only a few times. The chain couples TRBV10-2 to TRBJ1-2; weak D call: TRBD1 (5 bases). Germline lookup yields CDR1 WSHSY and CDR2 SAAADI. The germline V and J ends were trimmed by 0 bases and 5 bases, with 16 bases remaining between them. This CDR3 comprises 16 residues. CDR3 region: CASSESGGTGAYGYTF. The CDR3 region has the DNA TGCGCCAGCAGTGAGTCCGGGGGAACCGGGGCATATGGCTACACCTTC.

This clonotype was detected many times. V and J are TRBV13 and TRBJ2-3; D might be TRBD1 (6 bases). In germline, CDR1 is PRHDT, CDR2 FYEKMQ (reference sequence). The CDR3 is made up of 14 amino acids. Trimming took 2 bases from V and 3 from J, leaving 9 bases between them. DNA of the CDR3: TGTGCCAGCAGCTTACGCAGGGGTACAGATACGCAGTATTTT. Translation: CASSLRRGTDTQYF.

In this sample, this clonotype turned up many times. The rearrangement uses TRBV2 and TRBJ2-3; 9 nucleotides match TRBD2. The CDR3 contains 12 residues. Germline V gives CDR1 SNHLY, CDR2 FYNNEI. V trimming: 4 bases; J trimming: 11 bases; junction bases outside the gene matches: 4. CDR3 in amino acids: CASSGSGSEQYF. CDR3 bases: TGTGCCAGCAGTGGTAGCGGGAGTGAGCAGTATTTT. The full variable domain, in which reference TRBV2 and TRBJ2-3 provide the parts outside the CDR3, is EPEVTQTPSHQVTQMGQEVILRCVPISNHLYFYWYRQILGQKVEFLVSFYNNEISEKSEIFDDQFSVERPDGSNFTLKIRSTKLEDSAMYFCASSGSGSEQYFGPGTRLTVL.

This clonotype was seen many times. J is TRBJ1-2 and V is TRBV30; weak D call: TRBD1 (5 bases). The CDR3 has 14 amino acids. Germline lookup yields CDR1 GTSNPN and CDR2 SVGIG (reference sequence). V lost 0 bases and J lost 4, with 12 bases in between. The CDR3 loop reads CAWSVQGWAYGYTF. The CDR3 nucleotides read TGTGCCTGGAGTGTCCAGGGATGGGCCTATGGCTACACCTTC.

This clonotype was counted at least ten times. The V call is TRBV20-1, the J call TRBJ2-1; D is perhaps TRBD1 or TRBD2 (5 bases each). The CDR3 extends over 14 amino acids. Germline CDR1 and CDR2: DFQATT and SNEGSKA (reference sequence). V gave up 1 base and J gave up 5 bases, with 12 bases separating them. CDR3 region: CSARVVWGNNEQFF. Here the CDR3 DNA reads TGCAGTGCTAGAGTGGTGTGGGGGAACAATGAGCAGTTCTTC.